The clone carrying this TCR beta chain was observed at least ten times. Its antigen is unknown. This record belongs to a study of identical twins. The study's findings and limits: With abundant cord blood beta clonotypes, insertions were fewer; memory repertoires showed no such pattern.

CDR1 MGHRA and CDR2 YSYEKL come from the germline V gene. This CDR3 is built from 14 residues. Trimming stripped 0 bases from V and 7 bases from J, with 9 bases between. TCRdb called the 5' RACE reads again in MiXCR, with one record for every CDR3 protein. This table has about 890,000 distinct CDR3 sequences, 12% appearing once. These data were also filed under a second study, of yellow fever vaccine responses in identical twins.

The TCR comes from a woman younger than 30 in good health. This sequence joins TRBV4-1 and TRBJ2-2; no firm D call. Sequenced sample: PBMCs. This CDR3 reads CASSQESAGGELFF. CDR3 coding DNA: TGCGCCAGCAGCCAAGAATCCGCTGGCGGGGAGCTGTTTTTT.